This T cell receptor (beta chain) derives from a study of cytomegalovirus exposure and HLA in healthy donors. General study points: In a later analysis, around 18,000 TCR beta sequences were associated with HLA alleles at 0.05 false discovery rate. With high specificity and sensitivity, the classifier reportedly diagnosed cytomegalovirus status. Apart from CMV serostatus, no immune exposure information was available.

Though probably carrying unrecorded immune exposures, donors were nominally healthy at sampling. V shed 1 base and J shed 3 bases, with 17 bases lying between them. From germline, CDR1 is SGHDT and CDR2 YYEEEE. The CDR3 consists of 17 residues. This clone was recorded a few times. The antigen remains undetermined. In the PCR, 60 Vbeta and 13 Jbeta primers were used. Only in-frame clones appear in the TCRdb table, and some are missing; sequencing was by immunoSEQ multiplex PCR. Of around 140,000 clones listed, 76% are singletons. This chain connects TRBV5-6 to TRBJ1-5; possibly TRBD1 for D (5 bases). Sequencing input: PBMCs. This sequence was found in a female donor in good health and CMV-seropositive. The CDR3 loop is CASSLRPGRGFNQPQHF. CDR3 bases: TGTGCCAGCAGCTTGAGGCCCGGACGGGGGTTCAATCAGCCCCAGCATTTT.